One and the same sample provided the 18 T cell receptor beta chains below, sequenced in a study of blood T cell repertoires in COVID-19. Method: immunoSEQ multiplex PCR; TCRdb's copy keeps in-frame clones and lacks some. The sample records about 42,000 clones, more than 75% being singletons. The sample comprised peripheral blood. The receptors come from a woman in her sixties or seventies in a cohort sampled during active COVID-19.

This chain links TRBV9 with TRBJ1-2, with 7 bases that match TRBD1. The CDR3 has 15 amino acids. After removal of 4 bases from V and 2 bases from J, the junction contained 8 bases not matched to a gene. Germline lookup yields CDR1 SGDLS and CDR2 YYNGEE. CDR3 coding DNA: TGTGCCAGCAGCACGTCGACAGGGAGCAACTATGGCTACACCTTC. Translation gives CASSTSTGSNYGYTF.

The CDR3 protein is CASSLVSGSTGELFF. CDR3 in DNA: TGTGCCAGCAGCTTAGTTTCAGGATCCACCGGGGAGCTGTTTTTT. The chain uses TRBV7-7 and TRBJ2-2; D uncertain. Per germline, CDR1 SSHAT and CDR2 FNYEAQ (reference sequence). Deletions cut 1 base from V and 4 bases from J, with 10 bases between. The CDR3 loop spans 15 amino acids.

V and J are TRBV21-1 and TRBJ2-3; the table's D call, TRBD1, was not checked against the DNA. TRBV21-1 represents a pseudogene. The CDR3 length is 16 residues. In DNA, the CDR3 is TGTGCCAGCAGCAAAAACACGGACAGATGCACAGATACGCAGTATTTT. Amino acids: CASSKNTDRCTDTQYF.

V and J are TRBV19 and TRBJ2-2; 8 bases map to TRBD2. This CDR3 region has 15 residues. J lost 5 bases, V lost 6 bases, and 8 bases had no gene match. Germline CDR1 is LNHDA and CDR2 is SQIVND (reference sequence). CDR3 protein: CASRVGRARTGELFF. The DNA for the CDR3 is TGTGCCAGTAGGGTCGGGAGGGCGAGGACCGGGGAGCTGTTTTTT.

This chain links TRBV7-6 with TRBJ2-7; the match to TRBD1 covers 12 bases. J lost 6 bases, V lost 5 bases, and 5 bases had no gene match. CDR1 is SGHVS, CDR2 FNYEAQ, per germline. CDR3 length: 14 amino acids. The CDR3 loop reads CASSLGTGGREQYF. The CDR3 bases are TGTGCCAGCAGCCTCGGGACAGGGGGCCGCGAGCAGTACTTC.

CDR3 bases: TGTGCCAGCAGCCTGGGACAGGGGATGCGACAGCCCCAGCATTTT. Translating gives CASSLGQGMRQPQHF. The gene calls are TRBV28 and TRBJ1-5, with 10 bases matching TRBD1. V was clipped by 6 bases and J by 7 bases; unmatched bases: 9. From germline, CDR1 is MDHEN and CDR2 SYDVKM. The CDR3 contains 15 residues.

V usage is TRBV3-1 (or the pseudogene TRBV3-2) and J usage is TRBJ2-1; 10 nucleotides line up with TRBD1. The ends lost 6 bases at V and 8 bases at J; junction bases unmatched: 10. Per the germline V gene, CDR1 is LGHDT and CDR2 is YNNKEL (reference sequence). The CDR3 length is 15 residues. The CDR3, as DNA: TGTGCCAGCAGTCGAAGCGGGACAGGGGCCTATGAGCAGTTCTTC. This sequence encodes CASSRSGTGAYEQFF.

A word on this clone: Within the sample, other DNA sequences also encode this same CDR3. CDR3 region: CASSSQGDTEAFF. As DNA, the CDR3 is TGTGCCAGCAGCTCACAGGGGGACACTGAAGCTTTCTTT. This chain connects TRBV7-9 to TRBJ1-1, with 8 nucleotides matching TRBD1. V shed 4 bases, J shed 3 bases, and the junction held 1 base outside the gene matches. The CDR3 length is 13 residues. Germline V gene data show CDR1 as SEHNR and CDR2 as FQNEAQ (reference sequence).

The chain recombines TRBV7-9 with TRBJ2-3, with a weak D call TRBD1 (6 bases). Germline CDR1 SEHNR, CDR2 FQNEAQ (reference sequence). Trimming stripped 1 base from V and 2 bases from J, with 13 bases between. This CDR3 is 16 amino acids long. The CDR3 region has the DNA TGTGCCAGCAGCTTAGGGGGTAGGGGGATCACAGATACGCAGTATTTT. Translating it yields CASSLGGRGITDTQYF.

This clone was detected only once. The V gene is TRBV29-1, the J gene TRBJ2-2, with 7 positions matching TRBD2. J gave up 8 bases and V 7 bases, and 13 bases lay outside the gene matches. There are 14 residues in the CDR3. Germline CDR1 is SQVTM and CDR2 is ANQGSEA. CDR3 in amino acids: CSAHSAGESGELFF. The CDR3 DNA follows: TGCAGCGCCCACAGTGCGGGGGAATCGGGGGAGCTGTTTTTT.

This chain links TRBV5-1 with TRBJ1-1, with D perhaps matching TRBD1 (5 bases). Germline V gene sequence: CDR1 SGHRS, CDR2 YFSETQ. This CDR3 region has 13 residues. The ends were cut back, 2 bases at V and 6 bases at J, with 11 bases in the middle. The CDR3 is CASSFITGAEAFF. For the CDR3, the DNA is TGCGCCAGCAGCTTCATCACGGGGGCTGAAGCTTTCTTT.

The count of this clone is one. This chain uses TRBV19 with TRBJ2-3, with 8 nucleotides matching TRBD2. V shed 5 bases, J shed 2 bases, and the junction held 3 bases outside the gene matches. Germline values: CDR1 LNHDA, CDR2 SQIVND (reference sequence). The CDR3 consists of 14 residues. The CDR3 region is CASSQLAATDTQYF. DNA for the CDR3: TGTGCCAGTAGTCAACTAGCGGCCACAGATACGCAGTATTTT.

There are a few counts of this clone. CDR3 bases: TGTGCCAGCAGCCACACCTACGAGCAGTACTTC. Amino acid sequence: CASSHTYEQYF. The chain links TRBV14 to TRBJ2-7, with D unresolved. V lost 3 bases to trimming and J lost 2 bases, with 2 bases between them. The CDR3 spans 11 residues. CDR1 and CDR2 (germline): SGHDN, FVKESK.

J is TRBJ2-1 and V is TRBV28, with D possibly matching TRBD2 (6 bases). Deletions cut 6 bases from V and 3 bases from J, with 9 bases between. The CDR3 consists of 13 residues. Germline CDR1 and CDR2: MDHEN and SYDVKM. The CDR3 sequence is CASRTTSYNEQFF. CDR3 DNA sequence: TGTGCCAGCAGGACGACTAGCTACAATGAGCAGTTCTTC.

For the CDR3, the DNA is TGTGCCAGCAGCCGGGACAGTGCTAACTATGGCTACACCTTC. This translates into CASSRDSANYGYTF. J is TRBJ1-2 and V is TRBV28; 7 nucleotides line up with TRBD1. The CDR3 consists of 14 residues. V trimming: 6 bases; J trimming: 0 bases; junction bases outside the gene matches: 4. Germline CDR1 is MDHEN and CDR2 is SYDVKM.

The chain uses TRBV19 and TRBJ2-1; 7 nucleotides align to TRBD2. This CDR3 region has 14 residues. With 4 bases clipped from V and 6 bases from J, the junction kept 6 bases outside the gene matches. Germline V gene lookup returns CDR1 LNHDA and CDR2 SQIVND (reference sequence). The chain's CDR3 is CASSKRDLGNEQFF. CDR3 in DNA: TGTGCCAGTAGTAAGCGGGATTTAGGCAATGAGCAGTTCTTC.

The chain couples TRBV18 to TRBJ2-2, with D perhaps TRBD2 (6 bases). The CDR3 is made up of 15 amino acids. Germline loops: CDR1 KGHSH, CDR2 LQKENI. V gave up 4 bases and J gave up 4 bases, with 13 bases separating them. The CDR3 loop is CASSRLGAGTGELFF. CDR3 DNA sequence: TGTGCCAGCTCACGACTAGGGGCTGGCACCGGGGAGCTGTTTTTT.

This rearrangement joins TRBV9 to TRBJ1-2; TRBD1 agrees at 7 bases. CDR3 length: 13 residues. V lost 2 bases to trimming and J lost 7 bases; unmatched junction nucleotides: 5. CDR1 SGDLS and CDR2 YYNGEE come from the germline V gene. In DNA, the CDR3 is TGTGCCAGCAGCGTTGACAGGGCAGGTGGCTACACCTTC. It translates to CASSVDRAGGYTF.